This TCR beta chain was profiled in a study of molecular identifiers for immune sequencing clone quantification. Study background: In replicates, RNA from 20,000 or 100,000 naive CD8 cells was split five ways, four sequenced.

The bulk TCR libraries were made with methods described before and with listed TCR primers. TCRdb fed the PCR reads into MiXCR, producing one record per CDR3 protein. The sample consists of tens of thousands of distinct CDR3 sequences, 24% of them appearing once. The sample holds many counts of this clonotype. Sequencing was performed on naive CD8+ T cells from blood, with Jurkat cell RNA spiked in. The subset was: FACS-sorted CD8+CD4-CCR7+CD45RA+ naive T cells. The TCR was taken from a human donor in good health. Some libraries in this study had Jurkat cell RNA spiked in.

CDR3 bases: TGTGCCAGCAGCGCCTGGGACTCCGGCTACACCTTC. This gives the protein CASSAWDSGYTF. The V call is TRBV7-2, the J call TRBJ1-2; D perhaps matches TRBD1 (5 bases). There are 12 residues in the CDR3. From germline, CDR1 is SGHTA and CDR2 FQGNSA. Deletions cut 5 bases from V and 8 bases from J, with 12 bases between.